One and the same sample provided the 16 T cell receptor beta chains below, sequenced in a study of low-dose radiotherapy and immunotherapy resistance in tumors. The sample's time point: before trial treatment. TRAV and TRBV primers primed cDNA for both TCRalpha and TCRbeta. Over about 18 PCR cycles, TCRs were amplified from a constant-region primer and V-primer adapter. Each CDR3 protein gets one entry after TCRdb re-called the reads with MiXCR. The sample holds 85,000 to 100,000 distinct CDR3 sequences, 9.4% seen once. This specimen was PBMCs, taken before treatment. Receptor source: a male donor with prostate cancer.

This clonotype was recorded at least ten times. V usage is TRBV30 and J usage is TRBJ1-1; 11 bases agree with TRBD1. Germline lookup yields CDR1 GTSNPN and CDR2 SVGIG (reference sequence). The V segment lost 8 bases and the J segment 3 bases; nucleotides outside the gene matches: 8. CDR3 length equals 14 residues. CDR3 protein: CAAWTGGLHTEAFF. CDR3 DNA: TGTGCCGCTTGGACAGGGGGCTTGCACACTGAAGCTTTCTTT.

This clonotype was recorded at least ten times. The chain recombines TRBV7-3 with TRBJ2-1; perhaps TRBD2 as D (6 bases). The CDR3 length is 14 residues. V gave up 4 bases and J gave up 6 bases, with 13 bases separating them. The germline CDR1 and CDR2 sequences are SGHTA and FQGTGA. CDR3 coding DNA: TGTGCCAGCAGCTCGATGGGGGGTGGCAATGAGCAGTTCTTC. Protein: CASSSMGGGNEQFF.

This clonotype was counted at least ten times. This chain joins TRBV7-9 and TRBJ1-2; TRBD1 is a possible D gene (6 bases). CDR1 is SEHNR, CDR2 FQNEAQ, per germline (reference sequence). The V gene lost 2 bases and the J gene lost 5 bases, with 15 bases spanning the gap. The CDR3 length is 15 residues. The CDR3 sequence is CASSLSQGIPYGYTF. The CDR3 DNA follows: TGTGCCAGCAGCTTATCGCAGGGGATTCCATATGGCTACACCTTC.

This clonotype appeared a few times. The rearrangement joins TRBV27 to TRBJ2-5; a possible D gene is TRBD2 (5 bases). Trimming removed 5 bases from V and 3 bases from J, with 13 bases in between. The V gene's germline CDR1 is MNHEY and CDR2 SMNVEV (reference sequence). The length of the CDR3 is 14 residues. This CDR3 reads CASSPLALEETQYF. CDR3 nucleotides: TGTGCCAGCAGTCCTTTAGCGTTGGAAGAGACCCAGTACTTC.

Details on this clonotype: This may be a read error, as it is one base from a much larger clone. The chain recombines TRBV20-1 with TRBJ2-1; 13 bases are a match to TRBD2. The J call is in doubt because the DNA end fits TRBJ2-7 better. The CDR3 spans 16 residues. Germline values: CDR1 DFQATT, CDR2 SNEGSKA (reference sequence). The CDR3 region is CSTSGVRTSGSGEQYF. In DNA form, the CDR3 reads TGCAGTACTAGTGGGGTGCGGACTAGCGGGAGTGGGGAGCAGTACTTC.

This clonotype was seen at least ten times. V and J are TRBV7-2 and TRBJ2-7; TRBD2 matches at 8 bases. This CDR3 region has 14 residues. The trim removed 1 base at V and 7 bases at J, leaving 6 bases unmatched. Germline values: CDR1 SGHTA, CDR2 FQGNSA. CDR3 in amino acids: CASSLDSGIWEQYF. The CDR3 region has the DNA TGTGCCAGCAGCTTAGATAGCGGGATTTGGGAGCAGTACTTC.

This clonotype showed up many times. The chain combines TRBV28 with TRBJ2-3; D remains ambiguous. Germline V gene sequence: CDR1 MDHEN, CDR2 SYDVKM. The CDR3 covers 12 residues. Trimming pared 6 bases from V and 6 bases from J, leaving 10 bases between. CDR3 coding DNA: TGTGCCAGCAGCTTCTTAGGGGATACGCAGTATTTT. This translates into CASSFLGDTQYF.

This clonotype showed up many times. The chain recombines TRBV7-9 with TRBJ1-4, with D perhaps TRBD1 (5 bases). Germline CDR1 SEHNR, CDR2 FQNEAQ (reference sequence). The germline V and J ends were trimmed by 0 bases and 8 bases, with 13 bases remaining between them. This CDR3 region has 15 residues. DNA of the CDR3: TGTGCCAGCAGCTTAGCCGGGGGAGGTGTAGAAAAACTGTTTTTT. Translation gives CASSLAGGGVEKLFF.

In this sample, this clonotype turned up a few times. This chain links TRBV6-5 with TRBJ2-7; no clear D. V was shortened by 2 bases and J by 4 bases, with 9 bases between the two germline ends. The CDR3 has 13 residues. Germline CDR1 is MNHEY and CDR2 is SVGAGI. Here the CDR3 DNA reads TGTGCCAGCAGTTACGGTCAGATGTACGAGCAGTACTTC. Residues: CASSYGQMYEQYF.

This clonotype was counted at least ten times. The rearrangement uses TRBV6-1 and TRBJ2-2; D is perhaps TRBD1 or TRBD2 (6 bases each). CDR3 length equals 14 residues. Trimming left V 6 bases short and J 6 bases short, with 14 bases between. The germline gives CDR1 MNHNS, CDR2 SASEGT. CDR3: CASRGGLSAGELFF. The CDR3, as DNA: TGTGCCAGCAGAGGGGGGTTGTCCGCCGGGGAGCTGTTTTTT.

This clonotype was seen at least ten times. The chain combines TRBV6-5 with TRBJ2-5, with no clear D. In germline, CDR1 is MNHEY, CDR2 SVGAGI. V lost 2 bases and J 3 bases, leaving 10 bases between the germline ends. The CDR3 totals 14 residues. The CDR3 loop is CASSYRHSEETQYF. The CDR3 DNA is TGTGCCAGCAGTTACAGGCACAGCGAAGAGACCCAGTACTTC.

Comments on this clonotype: A far larger clone is one nucleotide away, so this likely arose from a read error. V usage is TRBV6-8 and J usage is TRBJ1-1; 9 positions agree with TRBD1. Germline V gene sequence: CDR1 MNHGY, CDR2 SAAAGT. The CDR3 covers 15 residues. This chain's CDR3 is CASTDGTGSTTVAFF. The CDR3, as DNA: TGTGCCAGCACCGATGGGACAGGGTCGACCACTGTAGCTTTCTTT.

This clonotype was seen repeatedly, ten times or more. The chain joins TRBV6-2 or TRBV6-3 to TRBJ1-1, with a weak D call TRBD1 (6 bases). The length of the CDR3 is 14 residues. Germline V lookup: CDR1 MNHEY, CDR2 SVGEGT. Trimming removed 2 bases at V and 1 base at J, with 8 bases between. The CDR3 here is CASSYMGANTEAFF. CDR3 sequence (DNA): TGTGCCAGCAGTTACATGGGGGCGAACACTGAAGCTTTCTTT.

This clonotype was observed at least ten times. This chain links TRBV5-4 with TRBJ2-2; 12 bases line up with TRBD1. J was trimmed by 7 bases and V by 2 bases; bases with no gene match: 9. The CDR3 consists of 17 residues. CDR1 SGHNT and CDR2 YYREEE come from the germline V gene (reference sequence). The CDR3 loop reads CASSFAGTGGAGGELFF. The DNA for the CDR3 is TGTGCCAGCAGCTTCGCCGGGACAGGGGGCGCAGGCGGGGAGCTGTTTTTT.

The gene calls are TRBV6-5 and TRBJ1-1, with D unresolved. The CDR3 spans 13 residues. The germline CDR1 and CDR2 sequences are MNHEY and SVGAGI. The V end lost 8 bases, the J end lost 1 base, and 11 bases lay between the germline ends. Here the CDR3 DNA reads TGTGCCAGCCAGAATCCAGGGAACACTGAAGCTTTCTTT. It encodes CASQNPGNTEAFF.

In this sample, this clonotype turned up many times. V usage is TRBV29-1 and J usage is TRBJ1-2; D remains unclear. The V gene's germline CDR1 is SQVTM and CDR2 ANQGSEA. Trimming cost V 0 bases and J 0 bases, with 8 bases left between them. The CDR3 loop spans 14 amino acids. The CDR3 loop reads CSVEDTRANYGYTF. CDR3 coding DNA: TGCAGCGTTGAAGATACGAGAGCTAACTATGGCTACACCTTC.